The clone carrying this T cell receptor beta chain occurred many times. A library of TCRbeta sequences, prepared with unique molecular identifiers, was generated. TCRdb re-derived calls from the PCR reads in MiXCR, one entry per CDR3 protein. The table has some 280,000 distinct CDR3 sequences, roughly 9.5% seen once. These data originate in a study of T-cell reconstitution after alpha-beta-depleted transplantation in children. The trim removed 5 bases at V and 4 bases at J, leaving 6 bases unmatched. This CDR3 has 15 amino acids. The germline gives CDR1 SGHTA, CDR2 FQGNSA. The material sequenced was PBMCs from the stem cell graft donor, taken from the stem cell graft. This clonotype originated in a human donor who donated a stem cell graft to a child with SCID. The chain combines TRBV7-2 with TRBJ2-3, with 10 bases that match TRBD2. The CDR3, as DNA: TGTGCCAGCAGCCCTAGACTAGCGGGTGCAGATACGCAGTATTTT. Encoded protein: CASSPRLAGADTQYF.